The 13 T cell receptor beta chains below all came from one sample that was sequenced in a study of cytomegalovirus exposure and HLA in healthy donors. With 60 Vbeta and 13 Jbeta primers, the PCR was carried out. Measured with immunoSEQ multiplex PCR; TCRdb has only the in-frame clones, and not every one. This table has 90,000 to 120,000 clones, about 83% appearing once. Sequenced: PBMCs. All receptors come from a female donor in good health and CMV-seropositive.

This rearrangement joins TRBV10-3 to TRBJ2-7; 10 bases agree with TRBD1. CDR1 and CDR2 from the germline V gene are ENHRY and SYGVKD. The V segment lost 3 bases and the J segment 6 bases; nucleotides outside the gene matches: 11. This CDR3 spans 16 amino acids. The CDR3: CAISETTGTGAIEQYF. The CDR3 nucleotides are TGTGCCATCAGTGAAACAACCGGGACAGGGGCAATCGAGCAGTACTTC.

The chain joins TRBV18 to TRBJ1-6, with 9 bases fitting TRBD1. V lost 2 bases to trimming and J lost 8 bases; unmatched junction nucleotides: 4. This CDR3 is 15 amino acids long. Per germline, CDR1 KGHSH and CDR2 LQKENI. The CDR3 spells CASSPGQGPDSPLHF. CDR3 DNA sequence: TGTGCCAGCTCACCAGGACAGGGGCCGGATTCACCCCTCCACTTT.

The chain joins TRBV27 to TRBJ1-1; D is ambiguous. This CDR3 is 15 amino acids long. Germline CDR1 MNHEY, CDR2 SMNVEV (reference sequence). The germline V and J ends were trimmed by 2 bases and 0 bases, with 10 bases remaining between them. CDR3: CASSLRGRLNTEAFF. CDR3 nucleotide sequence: TGTGCCAGCAGTTTAAGAGGGAGACTGAACACTGAAGCTTTCTTT.

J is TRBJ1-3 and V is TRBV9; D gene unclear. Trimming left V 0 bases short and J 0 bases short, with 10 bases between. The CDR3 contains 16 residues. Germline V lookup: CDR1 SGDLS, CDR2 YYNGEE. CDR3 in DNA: TGTGCCAGCAGCGTAGCGGGGTCCGGCTCTGGAAACACCATATATTTT. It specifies CASSVAGSGSGNTIYF.

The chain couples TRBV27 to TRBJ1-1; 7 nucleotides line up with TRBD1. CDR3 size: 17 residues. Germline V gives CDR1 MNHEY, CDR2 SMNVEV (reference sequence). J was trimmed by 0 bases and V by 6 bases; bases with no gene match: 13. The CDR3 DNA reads TGTGCCAGCAGAAATAGGGGCAGAGGGGGCCTGAACACTGAAGCTTTCTTT. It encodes CASRNRGRGGLNTEAFF.

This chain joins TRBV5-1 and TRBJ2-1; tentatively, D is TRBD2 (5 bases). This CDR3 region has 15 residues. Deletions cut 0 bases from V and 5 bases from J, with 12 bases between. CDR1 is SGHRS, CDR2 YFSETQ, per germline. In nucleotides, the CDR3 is TGCGCCAGCAGCTTGGGGGCGGGTTCCCACAATGAGCAGTTCTTC. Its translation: CASSLGAGSHNEQFF. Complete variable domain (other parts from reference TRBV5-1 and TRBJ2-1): KAGVTQTPRYLIKTRGQQVTLSCSPISGHRSVSWYQQTPGQGLQFLFEYFSETQRNKGNFPGRFSGRQFSNSRSEMNVSTLELGDSALYLCASSLGAGSHNEQFFGPGTRLTVL.

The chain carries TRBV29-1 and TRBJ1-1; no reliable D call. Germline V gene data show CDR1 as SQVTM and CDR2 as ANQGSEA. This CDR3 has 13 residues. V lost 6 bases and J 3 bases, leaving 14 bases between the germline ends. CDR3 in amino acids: CSVNTGVDTEAFF. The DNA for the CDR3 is TGCAGCGTCAATACCGGGGTGGACACTGAAGCTTTCTTT.

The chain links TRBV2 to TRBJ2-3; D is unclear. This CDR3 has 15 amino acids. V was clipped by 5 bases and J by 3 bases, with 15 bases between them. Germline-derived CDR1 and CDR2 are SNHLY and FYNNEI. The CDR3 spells CASSLDRHVTDTQYF. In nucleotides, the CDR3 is TGTGCCAGCAGTTTAGATCGCCACGTGACAGATACGCAGTATTTT. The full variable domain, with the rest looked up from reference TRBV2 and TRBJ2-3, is EPEVTQTPSHQVTQMGQEVILRCVPISNHLYFYWYRQILGQKVEFLVSFYNNEISEKSEIFDDQFSVERPDGSNFTLKIRSTKLEDSAMYFCASSLDRHVTDTQYFGPGTRLTVL.

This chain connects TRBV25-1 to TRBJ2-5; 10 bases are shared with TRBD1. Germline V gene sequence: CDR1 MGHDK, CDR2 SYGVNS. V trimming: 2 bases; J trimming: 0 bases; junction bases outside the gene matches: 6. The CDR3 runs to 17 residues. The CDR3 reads CASSEGVTGGNQETQYF. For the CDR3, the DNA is TGTGCCAGCAGTGAAGGAGTGACAGGGGGCAACCAAGAGACCCAGTACTTC.

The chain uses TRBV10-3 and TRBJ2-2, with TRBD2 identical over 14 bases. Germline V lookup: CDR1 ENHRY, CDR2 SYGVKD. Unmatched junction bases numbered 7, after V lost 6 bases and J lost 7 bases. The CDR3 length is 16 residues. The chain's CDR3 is CAIRGTSGRYNGELFF. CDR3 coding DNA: TGTGCCATCAGAGGGACTAGCGGGAGATATAACGGGGAGCTGTTTTTT.

DNA for the CDR3: TGTGCCAGCAGCCAAGACCGCGGTGGTGTTGAGACCCAGTACTTC. The encoded protein is CASSQDRGGVETQYF. This chain uses TRBV14 with TRBJ2-5; D is unresolved. Germline assignment: CDR1 SGHDN and CDR2 FVKESK. The V end lost 0 bases, the J end lost 5 bases, and 13 bases lay between the germline ends. The CDR3 loop spans 15 amino acids.

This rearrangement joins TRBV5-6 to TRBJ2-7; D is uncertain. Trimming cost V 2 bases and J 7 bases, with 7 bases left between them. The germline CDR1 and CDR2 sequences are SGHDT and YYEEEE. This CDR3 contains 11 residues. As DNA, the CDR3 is TGTGCCAGCAGCTTAAATTATGAGCAGTACTTC. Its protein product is CASSLNYEQYF.

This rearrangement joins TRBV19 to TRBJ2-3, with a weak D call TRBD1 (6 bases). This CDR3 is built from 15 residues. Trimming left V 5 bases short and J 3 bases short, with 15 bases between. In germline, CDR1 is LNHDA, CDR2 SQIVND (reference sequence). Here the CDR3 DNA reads TGTGCCAGTAGTGTATCCCCCCAGGGGACAGATACGCAGTATTTT. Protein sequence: CASSVSPQGTDTQYF. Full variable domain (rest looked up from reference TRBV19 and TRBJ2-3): DGGITQSPKYLFRKEGQNVTLSCEQNLNHDAMYWYRQDPGQGLRLIYYSQIVNDFQKGDIAEGYSVSREKKESFPLTVTSAQKNPTAFYLCASSVSPQGTDTQYFGPGTRLTVL.